Shown below are 8 T cell receptor beta chains from a single sample sequenced in a study of cytomegalovirus exposure and HLA in healthy donors (dated by TCRdb to about 2017). Library method: the immunoSEQ multiplex PCR assay. A mixture of 60 forward primers for TCR Vbeta segments and 13 reverse primers for TCR Jbeta segments was used in the multiplex PCR. Sourced from immuneACCESS, this table was stored by TCRdb with only in-frame sequences that have V and J called. A share of the clones is absent; for the studies checked, an unresolved V gene accounts for under half, and the remainder has no known explanation. Recorded for this sample are 120,000 or so clones; roughly 80% of them occurred a single time. The ten top clones hold almost 5% of the sample. Source material: PBMCs. These receptor sequences come from a man in his forties or fifties in good health and CMV-seropositive.

This chain uses TRBV19 with TRBJ2-1, with 11 bases matching TRBD2. Per germline, CDR1 LNHDA and CDR2 SQIVND (reference sequence). J was trimmed by 16 bases and V by 3 bases; bases with no gene match: 5. The CDR3 runs 12 residues. Here the CDR3 DNA reads TGTGCCAGTAGTATGACTAGCGGGGAACTTTTCTTC. Translated, it gives CASSMTSGELFF.

This chain uses TRBV5-1 with TRBJ1-6; TRBD1 might be the D (6 bases). Germline CDR1 and CDR2: SGHRS and YFSETQ. The CDR3 is 15 amino acids. Trimming cost V 0 bases and J 9 bases, with 13 bases left between them. The CDR3 spells CASSLDRVIISPLHF. The CDR3 DNA follows: TGCGCCAGCAGCTTGGACAGGGTGATTATTTCACCCCTCCACTTT.

J is TRBJ2-7 and V is TRBV6-5; the D gene is possibly TRBD1 (6 bases). V shed 4 bases and J shed 6 bases, with 16 bases lying between them. Germline CDR1 and CDR2: MNHEY and SVGAGI. CDR3 length: 14 amino acids. The CDR3 DNA reads TGTGCCAGCAGTTCTCATTTACTACAGGGCGAGCAGTACTTC. Translation: CASSSHLLQGEQYF.

The rearrangement uses TRBV19 and TRBJ2-1; TRBD2 agrees at 8 bases. CDR3 size: 15 residues. Trimming at V came to 7 bases and at J to 7 bases, leaving 12 bases not matched to a gene. Looked up from germline, CDR1 is LNHDA and CDR2 is SQIVND (reference sequence). The CDR3 DNA follows: TGTGCCAGTATCCCCCCCGGGGGACTAGTAAATGAGCAGTTCTTC. Amino acid sequence: CASIPPGGLVNEQFF.

CDR3 DNA sequence: TGTGCCAGCAGCTCCCAGGGACTTAATGGCTACACCTTC. Translation gives CASSSQGLNGYTF. The chain has TRBV7-9 and TRBJ1-2, with D tentatively TRBD1 (5 bases). Per the germline V gene, CDR1 is SEHNR and CDR2 is FQNEAQ (reference sequence). Trimming left V 4 bases short and J 6 bases short, with 12 bases between. The CDR3 runs 13 residues.

The chain joins TRBV5-8 to TRBJ2-5; 11 bases fit TRBD1. The better agreement between TRBJ2-7 and the DNA end casts doubt on the J call. Looked up from germline, CDR1 is SGHTS and CDR2 is YDEGEE. The CDR3 loop spans 14 amino acids. The CDR3 DNA follows: TGTGCCAGCAGCCCCAGGGACAGGGGGGCCGAGCAGTACTTC. This gives the protein CASSPRDRGAEQYF.

J is TRBJ1-6 and V is TRBV11-2, with 7 bases lining up with TRBD1. The CDR3 is 16 amino acids. Trimming removed 1 base from V and 10 bases from J; junction bases left unmatched: 10. Germline CDR1 is SGHAT and CDR2 is FQNNGV. CDR3 protein: CASSLAPGGTGSPLHF. The DNA of the CDR3 is TGTGCCAGCAGCTTAGCCCCAGGGGGGACTGGGTCACCCCTCCACTTT.

The CDR3 DNA reads as TGTGCCTGGAAGACAGGCCGGAACACTGAAGCTTTCTTT. Residues: CAWKTGRNTEAFF. The chain carries TRBV30 and TRBJ1-1; weak D call: TRBD1 (6 bases). This CDR3 has 13 amino acids. From germline, CDR1 is GTSNPN and CDR2 SVGIG (reference sequence). With 4 bases removed from V and 1 base from J, the gap between germline ends came to 10 bases.